The clone carrying this T cell receptor beta chain turned up a few times. These data are taken from a study of HIV-infected patients and healthy controls. TCRdb itself ran the 5' RACE reads through MiXCR, one entry per CDR3 protein. The sample has tens of thousands of distinct CDR3 sequences, approximately 21% seen once. CDR1 and CDR2 from the germline V gene are LGHDT and YNNKEL (reference sequence). This CDR3 is 15 amino acids long. J lost 6 bases, V lost 1 base, and 5 bases had no gene match. Sequenced sample: CD4+ T cells from blood. The chain joins TRBV3-1 to TRBJ1-5, with TRBD1 matching 8 bases. The sequence came from a human donor in good health. CDR3 coding DNA: TGTGCCAGCAGCCAAGGGACAGGGCTCGTTCAGCCCCAGCATTTT. Its protein product is CASSQGTGLVQPQHF. The full variable domain, with the rest looked up from reference TRBV3-1 and TRBJ1-5, is DTAVSQTPKYLVTQMGNDKSIKCEQNLGHDTMYWYKQDSKKFLKIMFSYNNKELIINETVPNRFSPKSPDKAHLNLHINSLELGDSAVYFCASSQGTGLVQPQHFGDGTRLSIL.